The 9 T cell receptor beta chains below all came from one sample that was sequenced in a study of T-cell reconstitution after alpha-beta-depleted transplantation in children. The TCRbeta library incorporated unique molecular identifiers. TCRdb recomputed calls from the PCR reads with MiXCR, one row per CDR3 protein. The sample carries more than 300,000 distinct CDR3 sequences, around 15% recorded once. Sequenced material: PBMCs, mostly from graft donor cells, taken 360 days after TCRalphabeta/CD19-depleted stem cell transplant. The receptor set was obtained from a male patient between 2 and 10 years old who had a stem cell transplant for acute lymphoblastic leukemia, so the T cells may come from the graft donor.

This clonotype was observed a handful of times. V is TRBV2 and J is TRBJ2-1; 7 bases align to TRBD2. CDR1 is SNHLY, CDR2 FYNNEI, per germline. The CDR3 length is 15 residues. Losses at the gene ends were 4 bases for V and 6 bases for J; bases not matched to a gene: 9. The CDR3: CASSVGLAEINEQFF. The CDR3 nucleotides are TGTGCCAGCAGTGTTGGGCTAGCGGAGATCAATGAGCAGTTCTTC. Based on the CDR3 plus reference TRBV2 and TRBJ2-1, the full variable domain is EPEVTQTPSHQVTQMGQEVILRCVPISNHLYFYWYRQILGQKVEFLVSFYNNEISEKSEIFDDQFSVERPDGSNFTLKIRSTKLEDSAMYFCASSVGLAEINEQFFGPGTRLTVL.

This clonotype was counted between two and nine times. V usage is TRBV2 and J usage is TRBJ1-1; D might be TRBD1 (5 bases). Trimming took 1 base from V and 6 from J, leaving 6 bases between them. This CDR3 contains 12 residues. Germline loops: CDR1 SNHLY, CDR2 FYNNEI. CDR3: CASSEGGSEAFF. DNA of the CDR3: TGTGCCAGCAGTGAAGGGGGCTCTGAAGCTTTCTTT.

This clonotype was seen more than once but under ten times. The gene calls are TRBV5-1 and TRBJ2-2; 10 nucleotides match TRBD2. The trim removed 2 bases at V and 4 bases at J, leaving 5 bases unmatched. This CDR3 is 16 amino acids long. Germline CDR1 and CDR2: SGHRS and YFSETQ. CDR3 sequence (DNA): TGCGCCAGCAGCTTTGTAACTAGCGGGGCCACCGGGGAGCTGTTTTTT. Its protein product is CASSFVTSGATGELFF.

The chain employs TRBV11-2 and TRBJ1-2; 9 bases are a match to TRBD1. The CDR3 spans 17 residues. Germline CDR1 is SGHAT and CDR2 is FQNNGV. The V and J ends lost 3 bases and 7 bases, in that order; junction bases with no gene match: 15. CDR3 sequence reads: CASSFFVVQTGGGGYTF. The CDR3 nucleotides are TGTGCCAGCAGCTTTTTCGTGGTGCAGACAGGGGGAGGTGGCTACACCTTC.

This clonotype was counted only a few times. The chain employs TRBV2 and TRBJ2-7; D remains ambiguous. Trimming stripped 1 base from V and 0 bases from J, with 7 bases between. The CDR3 loop spans 14 amino acids. From germline, CDR1 is SNHLY and CDR2 FYNNEI. CDR3 bases: TGTGCCAGCAGTGAAGGGGTGCACTCCTACGAGCAGTACTTC. This sequence encodes CASSEGVHSYEQYF.

The V and J genes are TRBV2 and TRBJ2-3, with 7 positions matching TRBD1. CDR3 length equals 14 residues. Germline V gene data show CDR1 as SNHLY and CDR2 as FYNNEI. The J segment lost 4 bases and the V segment lost 5 bases, leaving 6 bases of the junction unmatched. The CDR3 DNA follows: TGTGCCAGCAGTAGGGTAGGGGGCGCAGATACGCAGTATTTT. Translation: CASSRVGGADTQYF.

The J gene is TRBJ2-1, the V gene TRBV27, with D maybe TRBD2 (5 bases). V lost 5 bases and J lost 10, with 30 bases in between. This CDR3 has 18 amino acids. The germline gives CDR1 MNHEY, CDR2 SMNVEV (reference sequence). The CDR3 DNA reads TGTGCCAGCAGTACTTACGGCCCACCTAATCCAGAGGGCCCAGAGCAGTTCTTC. Encoded protein: CASSTYGPPNPEGPEQFF.

This clonotype occurred a few times. The V call is TRBV5-1, the J call TRBJ2-7, with TRBD1 matching over 9 bases. CDR3 length: 15 amino acids. V dropped 4 bases and J dropped 2; count of bases not matched to a gene: 7. Germline V lookup: CDR1 SGHRS, CDR2 YFSETQ. The CDR3 bases are TGCGCCAGCAGCCCCGGACAGGGGCTTCCCTACGAGCAGTACTTC. This sequence encodes CASSPGQGLPYEQYF.

This clonotype was picked up a small number of times. The chain couples TRBV12-3 or TRBV12-4 to TRBJ2-7; D unclear. Trimming shortened V by 11 bases and J by 9 bases, and 20 bases separated the two germline ends. This CDR3 has 12 amino acids. The chain's CDR3 is CAGVFGGLRQYF. In DNA, the CDR3 is TGTGCCGGTGTCTTCGGCGGTCTGAGGCAGTACTTC.